The 4 T cell receptor beta chains reported below all come from one sample, sequenced in a study of tumor and adjacent non-tumor tissue in lung cancer. Three rounds of nested PCR, following a modified ARM-PCR protocol, produced the TCRbeta library. One entry per CDR3 protein, called by TCRdb with MiXCR from the multiplex PCR reads. The sample has about 60,000 distinct CDR3 sequences, about 63% seen once. RNA was extracted from bulk tissue without any cell sorting. Distant lung tissue was collected more than 3 cm away from the tumor edge. Specimen: distant non-tumor lung tissue. Source of these receptors: a man aged 70-80 years with non-small cell lung cancer.

Ten or more counts support this clonotype. The chain joins TRBV6-1 to TRBJ2-5, with D possibly matching TRBD1 (5 bases). Deletions cut 7 bases from V and 4 bases from J, with 10 bases between. Germline lookup yields CDR1 MNHNS and CDR2 SASEGT. The CDR3 runs 12 residues. CDR3: CASTGSAETQYF. CDR3 nucleotides: TGTGCCAGCACAGGGTCTGCAGAGACCCAGTACTTC.

The chain uses TRBV5-5 and TRBJ2-2; D possibly corresponds to TRBD2 (5 bases). V lost 0 bases and J lost 4, with 13 bases in between. Germline lookup yields CDR1 SGHKS and CDR2 YYEKEE (reference sequence). The CDR3 totals 16 residues. The CDR3, as DNA: TGTGCCAGCAGCTTGGGGAGGAATATTTCCACCGGGGAGCTGTTTTTT. Protein: CASSLGRNISTGELFF.

Notes on this clonotype: At one end the junction does not follow the germline gene, possibly because of a read error. The chain combines TRBV4-1 with TRBJ1-1; D unresolved. Germline V CDR1 and CDR2: MGHRA, YSYEKL. This CDR3 is 15 amino acids long. The CDR3 DNA is TGCGTCAGCAGCCAAGATCAAAAGGGCAACACTGAAGCTTTCTTT. This sequence encodes CVSSQDQKGNTEAFF.

This clonotype has a count of ten or more. This sequence joins TRBV6-5 and TRBJ2-2, with 7 bases fitting TRBD2. The CDR3 sequence is 17 residues long. V was clipped by 0 bases and J by 1 base; unmatched bases: 5. The germline gives CDR1 MNHEY, CDR2 SVGAGI. CDR3 amino acids: CASSYSRRGWNTGELFF. For the CDR3, the DNA is TGTGCCAGCAGTTACTCAAGGCGGGGGTGGAACACCGGGGAGCTGTTTTTT.